This T cell receptor (beta chain) was captured by sequencing in a study of CD8 T cells in ankylosing spondylitis. Points from the study as a whole: Disease-linked clones were reportedly significantly enriched in matched ankylosing spondylitis synovial fluid. Fewer than 10 highly homologous variants made up a TCR beta motif that seemed to typify ankylosing spondylitis blood.

The germline gives CDR1 SQVTM, CDR2 ANQGSEA. The CDR3 extends over 13 amino acids. Trimming cost V 1 base and J 4 bases; bases outside gene matches: 3. This clonotype was counted ten times or more. The antigen remains undetermined. Each TCR beta library was made by quantitative 5'-RACE that incorporated molecular barcodes. TCRdb reanalysed the 5' RACE reads using MiXCR and keeps one entry per CDR3 protein. The sample consists of 700,000 to 1,000,000 distinct CDR3 sequences, approximately 10% of them appearing once. The chain links TRBV29-1 to TRBJ1-1, with 7 bases matching TRBD1. Sequences were obtained from blood, either unsorted or a sorted T cell fraction (not recorded which). The source is a male donor with ankylosing spondylitis. The CDR3 DNA reads as TGCAGCGTTGAAGGACAGGGTGGCACTGAAGCTTTCTTT. It translates to CSVEGQGGTEAFF.